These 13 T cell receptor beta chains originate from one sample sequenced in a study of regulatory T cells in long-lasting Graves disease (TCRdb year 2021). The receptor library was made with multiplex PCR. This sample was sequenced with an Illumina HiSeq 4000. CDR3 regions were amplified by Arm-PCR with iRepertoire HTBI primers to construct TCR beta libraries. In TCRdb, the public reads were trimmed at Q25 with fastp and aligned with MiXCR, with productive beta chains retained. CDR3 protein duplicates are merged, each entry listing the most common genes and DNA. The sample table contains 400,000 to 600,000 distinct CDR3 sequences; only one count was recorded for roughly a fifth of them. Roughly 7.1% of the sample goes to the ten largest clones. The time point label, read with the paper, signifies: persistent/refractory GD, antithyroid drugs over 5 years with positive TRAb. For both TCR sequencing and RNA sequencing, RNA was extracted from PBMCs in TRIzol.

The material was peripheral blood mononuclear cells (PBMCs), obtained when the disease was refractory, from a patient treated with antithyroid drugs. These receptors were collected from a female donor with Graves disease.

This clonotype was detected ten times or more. The CDR3 DNA sequence: TGTGCCAGCAGTTGGGGCAGGGGGCCCCACGAGCAGTACTTC. It encodes CASSWGRGPHEQYF. The chain employs TRBV27 and TRBJ2-7, with TRBD1 identical over 8 bases. There are 14 residues in the CDR3. Per the germline V gene, CDR1 is MNHEY and CDR2 is SMNVEV (reference sequence). Trimming at V came to 4 bases and at J to 5 bases, leaving 7 bases not matched to a gene.

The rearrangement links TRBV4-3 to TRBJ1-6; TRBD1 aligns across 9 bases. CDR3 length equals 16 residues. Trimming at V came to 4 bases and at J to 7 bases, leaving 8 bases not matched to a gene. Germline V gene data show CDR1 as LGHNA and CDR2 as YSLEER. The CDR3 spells CASSRDRDRVNSPLHF. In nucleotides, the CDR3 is TGCGCCAGCAGCCGTGACCGGGACAGGGTAAATTCACCCCTCCACTTT.

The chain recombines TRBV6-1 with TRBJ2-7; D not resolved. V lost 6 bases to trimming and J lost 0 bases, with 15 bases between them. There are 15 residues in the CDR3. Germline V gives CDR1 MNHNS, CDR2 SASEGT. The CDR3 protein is CASRSERLSSYEQYF. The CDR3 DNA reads TGTGCCAGCAGGTCGGAGAGATTGAGCTCCTACGAGCAGTACTTC.

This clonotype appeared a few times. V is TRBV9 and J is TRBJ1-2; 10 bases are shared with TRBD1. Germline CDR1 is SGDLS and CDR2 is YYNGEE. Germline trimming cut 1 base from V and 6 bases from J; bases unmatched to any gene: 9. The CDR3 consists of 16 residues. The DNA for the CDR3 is TGTGCCAGCAGCGTATGGGACAGGGGCCGGAGGGATGGCTACACCTTC. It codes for CASSVWDRGRRDGYTF.

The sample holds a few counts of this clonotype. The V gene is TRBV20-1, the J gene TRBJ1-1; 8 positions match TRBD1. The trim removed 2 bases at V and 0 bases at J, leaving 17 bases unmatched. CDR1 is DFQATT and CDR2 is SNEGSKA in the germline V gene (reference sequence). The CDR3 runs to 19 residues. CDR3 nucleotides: TGCAGTGCTAGACTCCTCGGACAGGGCTTATTAGGCATGAACACTGAAGCTTTCTTT. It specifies CSARLLGQGLLGMNTEAFF.

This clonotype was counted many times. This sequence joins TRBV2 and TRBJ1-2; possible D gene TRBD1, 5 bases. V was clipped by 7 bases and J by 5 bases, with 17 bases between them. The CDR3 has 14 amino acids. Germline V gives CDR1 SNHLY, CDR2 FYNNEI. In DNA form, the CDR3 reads TGTGCCAGCAAAGAATCCGGGGCCGGTTATGGCTACACCTTC. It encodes CASKESGAGYGYTF.

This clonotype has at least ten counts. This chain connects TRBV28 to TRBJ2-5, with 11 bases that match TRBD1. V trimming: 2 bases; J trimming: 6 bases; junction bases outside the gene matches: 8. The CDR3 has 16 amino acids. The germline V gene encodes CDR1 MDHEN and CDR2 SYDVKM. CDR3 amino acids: CASSLIWTGGAKTQYF. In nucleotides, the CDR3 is TGTGCCAGCAGTTTAATTTGGACAGGGGGCGCGAAGACCCAGTACTTC.

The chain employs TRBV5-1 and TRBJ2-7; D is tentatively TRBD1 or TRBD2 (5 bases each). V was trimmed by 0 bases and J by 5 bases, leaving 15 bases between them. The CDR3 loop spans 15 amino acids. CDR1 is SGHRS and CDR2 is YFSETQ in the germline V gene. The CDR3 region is CASSLVPGAVNEQYF. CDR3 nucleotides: TGCGCCAGCAGCTTGGTCCCCGGGGCGGTCAACGAGCAGTACTTC.

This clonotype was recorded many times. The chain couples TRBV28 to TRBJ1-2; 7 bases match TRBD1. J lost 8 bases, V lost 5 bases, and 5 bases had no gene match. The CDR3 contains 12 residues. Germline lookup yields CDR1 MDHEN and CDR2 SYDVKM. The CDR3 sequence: CASSPDRDGYTF. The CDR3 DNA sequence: TGTGCCAGCAGTCCCGACAGGGACGGCTACACCTTC.

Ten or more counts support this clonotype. The CDR3 DNA follows: TGTGCCAGCAGTTTTTGGCGGGGTGGTCAGCCCCAGCATTTT. It is translated as CASSFWRGGQPQHF. The chain joins TRBV28 to TRBJ1-5, with D uncertain. CDR3 length equals 14 residues. The ends were cut back, 3 bases at V and 6 bases at J, with 12 bases in the middle. Germline CDR1 and CDR2: MDHEN and SYDVKM.

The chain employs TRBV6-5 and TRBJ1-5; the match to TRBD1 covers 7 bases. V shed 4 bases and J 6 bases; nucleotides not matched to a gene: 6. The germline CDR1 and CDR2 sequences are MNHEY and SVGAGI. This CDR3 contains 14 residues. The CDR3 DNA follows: TGTGCCAGCAGTTGGGACAGAGAGAGTCAGCCCCAGCATTTT. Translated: CASSWDRESQPQHF.

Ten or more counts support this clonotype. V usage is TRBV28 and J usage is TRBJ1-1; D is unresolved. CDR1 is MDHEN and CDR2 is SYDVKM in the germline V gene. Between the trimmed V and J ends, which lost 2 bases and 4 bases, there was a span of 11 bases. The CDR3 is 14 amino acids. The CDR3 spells CASSLPGRSTEAFF. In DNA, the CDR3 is TGTGCCAGCAGTTTACCAGGCAGGAGCACTGAAGCTTTCTTT.

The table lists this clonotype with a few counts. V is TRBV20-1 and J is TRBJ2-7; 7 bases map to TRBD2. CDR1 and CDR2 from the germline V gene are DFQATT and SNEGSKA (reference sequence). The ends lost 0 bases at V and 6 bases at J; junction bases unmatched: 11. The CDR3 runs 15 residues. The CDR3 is CSARDESREAGEQYF. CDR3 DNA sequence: TGCAGTGCTAGAGATGAGAGCCGGGAGGCGGGCGAGCAGTACTTC.